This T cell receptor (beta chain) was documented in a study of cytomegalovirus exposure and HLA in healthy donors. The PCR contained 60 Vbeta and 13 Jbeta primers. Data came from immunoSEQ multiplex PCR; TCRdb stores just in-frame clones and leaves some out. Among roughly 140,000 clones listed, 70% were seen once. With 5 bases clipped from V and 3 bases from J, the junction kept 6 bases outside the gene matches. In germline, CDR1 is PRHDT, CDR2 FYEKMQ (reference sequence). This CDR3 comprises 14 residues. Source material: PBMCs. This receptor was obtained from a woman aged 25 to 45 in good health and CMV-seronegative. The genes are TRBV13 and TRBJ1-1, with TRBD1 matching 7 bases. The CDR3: CASSKDRRDTEAFF. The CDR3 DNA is TGTGCCAGCAGCAAGGACAGGAGGGACACTGAAGCTTTCTTT.